These T cell receptor beta chains were read from a single sample in a study of T cell responses to AZD1222 COVID-19 vaccine. The method was immunoSEQ multiplex PCR; TCRdb's version includes in-frame clones alone and lacks a portion of them. The repertoire holds fewer than 200,000 clones, with 85% to 95% as singletons. The sequences come from peripheral blood, collected on day 0 of AZD1222 vaccination. Every receptor here comes from an adult in good health. Both conserved end residues are part of each CDR3. The order of the fields is J gene, V gene, clone size, D gene, CDR3 protein, CDR3 DNA. A D gene is named only where the DNA matches it firmly. The listing skips clone size in some rows; elsewhere it reads once, few, many or a size class.

TRBJ1-5 TRBV6-5 - - CAGRQTSNQPQHF TGTGCCGGGCGACAGACCAGCAATCAGCCCCAGCATTTT
TRBJ1-2 TRBV6-5 - TRBD1 CASRPGTDYGYTF TGTGCCAGCAGACCTGGGACAGACTATGGCTACACCTTC
TRBJ2-2 TRBV3-1/TRBV3-2 - TRBD1 CASSRGTGNTGELFF TGTGCCAGCAGTAGGGGGACAGGAAACACCGGGGAGCTGTTTTTT
TRBJ1-2 TRBV10-2 - - CASKGGGLNYGYTF TGCGCCAGCAAGGGTGGGGGCCTAAACTATGGCTACACCTTC
TRBJ2-1 TRBV7-3 - TRBD2 CASSLIPSGGSSYNEQFF TGTGCCAGCAGCTTAATCCCTAGCGGGGGGAGCTCCTACAATGAGCAGTTCTTC
TRBJ2-3 TRBV24-1 - TRBD1 CATSDIDRVTDTQYF TGTGCCACCAGTGATATCGACAGGGTCACAGATACGCAGTATTTT
TRBJ1-4 TRBV29-1 - - CSVEDRGGQDEKLFF TGCAGCGTTGAAGATCGGGGGGGGCAGGATGAAAAACTGTTTTTT
TRBJ2-7 TRBV6-5 - - CASSYSLQGEQYF TGTGCCAGCAGTTACTCGCTACAGGGAGAGCAGTACTTC
TRBJ1-6 TRBV3-1/TRBV3-2 - - CASSQDRGLRDSPLHF TGTGCCAGCAGCCAAGACAGGGGCCTACGGGATTCACCCCTCCACTTT
TRBJ1-1 TRBV28 once - CASSLSTANTEAFF TGTGCCAGCAGCCTTAGCACAGCGAACACTGAAGCTTTCTTT
TRBJ1-4 TRBV29-1 once TRBD1 CSVRDRREKLFF TGCAGCGTACGGGACAGACGGGAAAAACTGTTTTTT
TRBJ2-3 TRBV5-1 - TRBD1 CASSLGPQGFTDTQYF TGCGCCAGCAGCTTGGGCCCACAGGGGTTCACAGATACGCAGTATTTT
TRBJ2-5 TRBV6-5 - TRBD2 CASKRGVQETQYF TGTGCCAGCAAGCGGGGGGTCCAAGAGACCCAGTACTTC
TRBJ2-1 TRBV14 - TRBD1 CASSQPGTGFNEQFF TGTGCCAGCAGCCAACCCGGGACAGGGTTCAATGAGCAGTTCTTC
TRBJ1-2 TRBV6-5 - - CASSNPRAGIDGYTF TGTGCCAGCAGTAACCCGAGGGCAGGGATAGACGGCTACACCTTC
TRBJ1-1 TRBV7-8 - - CASSLGGVSEAFF TGTGCCAGCAGCTTAGGAGGGGTCAGTGAAGCTTTCTTT
TRBJ1-2 TRBV19 once - CASMRERYGYTF TGTGCCAGTATGAGGGAAAGGTATGGCTACACCTTC
TRBJ2-5 TRBV24-1 - - CATSDSGGPETQYF TGTGCCACCAGTGATTCCGGGGGTCCCGAGACCCAGTACTTC
TRBJ1-6 TRBV2 - - CASSETGYNSPLHF TGTGCCAGCAGTGAAACAGGCTATAATTCACCCCTCCACTTT
TRBJ2-1 TRBV29-1 - TRBD1 CSVGRTGTYNEQFF TGCAGCGTTGGTCGGACAGGGACTTACAATGAGCAGTTCTTC
TRBJ2-7 TRBV19 - TRBD1 CASSKDRGWQYF TGTGCCAGTAGTAAGGACAGGGGATGGCAGTACTTC
TRBJ2-1 TRBV9 - - CASSVWGQAELNEQFF TGTGCCAGCAGCGTATGGGGGCAGGCAGAGTTAAATGAGCAGTTCTTC
TRBJ1-1 TRBV2 - TRBD1 CASSFQGAMNTEAFF TGTGCCAGCAGTTTCCAGGGGGCGATGAACACTGAAGCTTTCTTT
TRBJ1-1 TRBV28 - - CASSPGGSYLTEAFF TGTGCCAGCAGCCCGGGAGGGTCTTATCTCACTGAAGCTTTCTTT
TRBJ2-7 TRBV2 - - CASQSSYEQYF TGTGCCAGCCAGAGTTCCTACGAGCAGTACTTC
TRBJ1-6 TRBV28 - TRBD1 CASSLGTGASVENSPLHF TGTGCCAGCAGTTTAGGGACAGGCGCCTCGGTGGAAAATTCACCCCTCCACTTT